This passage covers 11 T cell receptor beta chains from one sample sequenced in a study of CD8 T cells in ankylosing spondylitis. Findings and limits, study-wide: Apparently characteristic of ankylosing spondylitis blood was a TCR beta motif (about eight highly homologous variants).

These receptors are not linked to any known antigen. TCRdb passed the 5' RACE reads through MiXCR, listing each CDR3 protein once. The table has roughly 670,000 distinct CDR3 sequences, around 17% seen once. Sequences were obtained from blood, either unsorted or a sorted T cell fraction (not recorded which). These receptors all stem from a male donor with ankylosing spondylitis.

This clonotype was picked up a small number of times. In DNA form, the CDR3 reads TGTGCCAGCAGTCAATTGGGGGGGTCGGCCGGGGAGCTGTTTTTT. Encoded protein: CASSQLGGSAGELFF. The chain combines TRBV12-3 or TRBV12-4 with TRBJ2-2; 7 nucleotides match TRBD2. J lost 6 bases, V lost 5 bases, and 9 bases had no gene match. CDR3 size: 15 residues.

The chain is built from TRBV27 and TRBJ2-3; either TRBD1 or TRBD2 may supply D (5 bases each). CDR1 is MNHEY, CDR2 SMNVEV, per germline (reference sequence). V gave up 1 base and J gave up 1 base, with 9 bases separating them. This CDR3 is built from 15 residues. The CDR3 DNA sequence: TGTGCCAGCAGTTTATACCAGGGACGCACAGATACGCAGTATTTT. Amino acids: CASSLYQGRTDTQYF.

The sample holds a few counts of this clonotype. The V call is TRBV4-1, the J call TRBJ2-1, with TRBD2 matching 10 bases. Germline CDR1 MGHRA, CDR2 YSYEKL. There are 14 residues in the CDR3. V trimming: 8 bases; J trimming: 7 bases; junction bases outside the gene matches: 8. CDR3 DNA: TGCGCCAGCCGTCCTAGCGGGAGTTTAAATGAGCAGTTCTTC. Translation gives CASRPSGSLNEQFF.

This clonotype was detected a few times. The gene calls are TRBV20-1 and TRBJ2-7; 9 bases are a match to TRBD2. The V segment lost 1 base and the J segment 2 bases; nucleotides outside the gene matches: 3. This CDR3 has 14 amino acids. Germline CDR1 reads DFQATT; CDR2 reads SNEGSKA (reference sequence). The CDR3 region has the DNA TGCAGTGCTAGAGCGACTAGCGGAACCTACGAGCAGTACTTC. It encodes CSARATSGTYEQYF.

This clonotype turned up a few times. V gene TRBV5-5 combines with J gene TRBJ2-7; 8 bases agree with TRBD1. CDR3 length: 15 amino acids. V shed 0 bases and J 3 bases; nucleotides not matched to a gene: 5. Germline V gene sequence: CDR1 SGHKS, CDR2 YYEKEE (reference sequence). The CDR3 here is CASSLGQGAYYEQYF. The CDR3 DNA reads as TGTGCCAGCAGCTTGGGCCAGGGGGCCTACTACGAGCAGTACTTC.

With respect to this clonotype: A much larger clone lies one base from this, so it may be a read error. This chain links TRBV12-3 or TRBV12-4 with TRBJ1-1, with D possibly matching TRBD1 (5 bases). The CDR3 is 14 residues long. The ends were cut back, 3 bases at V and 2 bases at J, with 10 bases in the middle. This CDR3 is CASSFGTHNTEAFF. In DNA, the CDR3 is TGTGCCAGCAGTTTTGGGACCCACAACACTGAAGCTTTCTTT.

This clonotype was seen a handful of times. CDR3: CASSLAPGVSEAFF. CDR3 in DNA: TGTGCCAGCAGCTTGGCCCCCGGAGTTTCTGAAGCTTTCTTT. V and J are TRBV7-3 and TRBJ1-1; the D is unclear. The CDR3 has 14 amino acids. From germline, CDR1 is SGHTA and CDR2 FQGTGA. V was cut by 3 bases and J by 6 bases, with 14 bases left in between.

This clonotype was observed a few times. CDR3 in DNA: TGTGCCAGCAGCTTAGCGCAGGCTAGCACAGATACGCAGTATTTT. Translated, it gives CASSLAQASTDTQYF. The chain carries TRBV7-9 and TRBJ2-3, with D unclear. The CDR3 has 15 amino acids. Germline CDR1 is SEHNR and CDR2 is FQNEAQ (reference sequence). Trimming stripped 0 bases from V and 0 bases from J, with 7 bases between. Variable domain in full (rest from reference TRBV7-9 and TRBJ2-3): DTGVSQNPRHKITKRGQNVTFRCDPISEHNRLYWYRQTLGQGPEFLTYFQNEAQLEKSRLLSDRFSAERPKGSFSTLEIQRTEQGDSAMYLCASSLAQASTDTQYFGPGTRLTVL.

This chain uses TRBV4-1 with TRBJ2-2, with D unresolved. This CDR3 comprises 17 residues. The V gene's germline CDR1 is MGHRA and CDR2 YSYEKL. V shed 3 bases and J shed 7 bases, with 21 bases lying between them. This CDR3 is CASSHRPPGTLDGELFF. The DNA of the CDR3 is TGCGCCAGCAGCCATCGCCCCCCGGGCACCTTGGACGGGGAGCTGTTTTTT.

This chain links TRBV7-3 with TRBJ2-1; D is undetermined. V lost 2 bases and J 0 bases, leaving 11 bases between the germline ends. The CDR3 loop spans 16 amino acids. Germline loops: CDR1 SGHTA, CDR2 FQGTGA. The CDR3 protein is CASSLYQDSSYNEQFF. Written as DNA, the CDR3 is TGTGCCAGCAGCTTATATCAAGATAGCTCCTACAATGAGCAGTTCTTC.

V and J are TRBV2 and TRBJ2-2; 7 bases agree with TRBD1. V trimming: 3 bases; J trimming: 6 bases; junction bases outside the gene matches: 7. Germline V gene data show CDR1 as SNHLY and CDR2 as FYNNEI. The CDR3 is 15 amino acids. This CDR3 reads CASSDQGVNSGELFF. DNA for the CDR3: TGTGCCAGCAGTGACCAGGGGGTAAACTCCGGGGAGCTGTTTTTT.